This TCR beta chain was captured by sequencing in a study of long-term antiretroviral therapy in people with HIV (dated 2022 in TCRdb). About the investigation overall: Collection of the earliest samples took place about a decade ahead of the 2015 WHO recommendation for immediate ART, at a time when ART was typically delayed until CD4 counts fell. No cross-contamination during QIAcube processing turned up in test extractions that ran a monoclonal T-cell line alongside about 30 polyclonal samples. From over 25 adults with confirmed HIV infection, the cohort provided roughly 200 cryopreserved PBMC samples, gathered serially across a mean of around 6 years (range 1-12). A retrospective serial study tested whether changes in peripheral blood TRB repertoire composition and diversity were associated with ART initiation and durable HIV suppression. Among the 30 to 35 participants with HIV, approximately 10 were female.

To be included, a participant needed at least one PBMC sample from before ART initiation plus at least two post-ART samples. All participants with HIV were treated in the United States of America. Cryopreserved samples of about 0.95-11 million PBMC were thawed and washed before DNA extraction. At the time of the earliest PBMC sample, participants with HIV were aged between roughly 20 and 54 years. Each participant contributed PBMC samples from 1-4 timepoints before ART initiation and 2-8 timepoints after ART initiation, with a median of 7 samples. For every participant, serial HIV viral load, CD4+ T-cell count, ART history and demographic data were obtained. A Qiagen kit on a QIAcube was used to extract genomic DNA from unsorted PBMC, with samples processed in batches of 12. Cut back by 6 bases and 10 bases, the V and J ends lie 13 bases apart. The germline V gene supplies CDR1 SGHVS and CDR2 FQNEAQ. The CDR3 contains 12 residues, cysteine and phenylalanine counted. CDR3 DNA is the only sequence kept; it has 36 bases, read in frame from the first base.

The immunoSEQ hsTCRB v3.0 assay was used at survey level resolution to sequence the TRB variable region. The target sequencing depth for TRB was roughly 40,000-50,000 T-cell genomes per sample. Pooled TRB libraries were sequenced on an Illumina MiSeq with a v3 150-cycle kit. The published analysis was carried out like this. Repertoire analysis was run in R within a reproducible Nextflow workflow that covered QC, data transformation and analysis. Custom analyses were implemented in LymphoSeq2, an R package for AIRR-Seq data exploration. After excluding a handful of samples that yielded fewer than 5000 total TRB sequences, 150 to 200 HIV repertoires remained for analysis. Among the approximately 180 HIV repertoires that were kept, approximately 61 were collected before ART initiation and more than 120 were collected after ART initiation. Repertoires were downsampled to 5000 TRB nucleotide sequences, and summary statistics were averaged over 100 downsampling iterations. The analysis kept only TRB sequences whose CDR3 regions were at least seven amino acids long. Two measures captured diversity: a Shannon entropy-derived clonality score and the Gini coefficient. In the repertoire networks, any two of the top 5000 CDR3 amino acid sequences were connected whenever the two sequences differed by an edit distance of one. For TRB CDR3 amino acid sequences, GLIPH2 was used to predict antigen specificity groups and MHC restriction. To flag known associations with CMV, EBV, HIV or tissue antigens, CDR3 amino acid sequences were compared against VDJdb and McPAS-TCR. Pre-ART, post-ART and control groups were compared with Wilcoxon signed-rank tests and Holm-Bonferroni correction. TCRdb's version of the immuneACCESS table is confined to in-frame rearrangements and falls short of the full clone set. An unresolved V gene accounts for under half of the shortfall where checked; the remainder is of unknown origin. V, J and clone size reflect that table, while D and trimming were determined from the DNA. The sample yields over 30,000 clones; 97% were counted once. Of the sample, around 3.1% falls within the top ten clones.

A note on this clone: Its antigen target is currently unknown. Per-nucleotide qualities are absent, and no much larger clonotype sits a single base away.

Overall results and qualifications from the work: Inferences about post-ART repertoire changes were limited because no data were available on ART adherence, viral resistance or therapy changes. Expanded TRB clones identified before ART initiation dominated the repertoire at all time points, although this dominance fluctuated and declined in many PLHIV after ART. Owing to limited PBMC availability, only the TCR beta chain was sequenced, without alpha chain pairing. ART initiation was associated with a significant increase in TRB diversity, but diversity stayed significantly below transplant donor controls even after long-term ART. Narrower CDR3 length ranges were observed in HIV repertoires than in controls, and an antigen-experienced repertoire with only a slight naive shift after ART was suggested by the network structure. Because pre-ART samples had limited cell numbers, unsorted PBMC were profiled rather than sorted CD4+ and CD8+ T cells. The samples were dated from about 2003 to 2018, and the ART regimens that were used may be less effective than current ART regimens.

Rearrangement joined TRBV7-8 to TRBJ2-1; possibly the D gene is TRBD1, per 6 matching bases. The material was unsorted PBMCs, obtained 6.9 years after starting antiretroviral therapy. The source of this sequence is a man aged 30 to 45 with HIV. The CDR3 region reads CASRPGTREQFF. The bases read TGTGCCAGCAGACCAGGGACACGCGAGCAGTTCTTC.